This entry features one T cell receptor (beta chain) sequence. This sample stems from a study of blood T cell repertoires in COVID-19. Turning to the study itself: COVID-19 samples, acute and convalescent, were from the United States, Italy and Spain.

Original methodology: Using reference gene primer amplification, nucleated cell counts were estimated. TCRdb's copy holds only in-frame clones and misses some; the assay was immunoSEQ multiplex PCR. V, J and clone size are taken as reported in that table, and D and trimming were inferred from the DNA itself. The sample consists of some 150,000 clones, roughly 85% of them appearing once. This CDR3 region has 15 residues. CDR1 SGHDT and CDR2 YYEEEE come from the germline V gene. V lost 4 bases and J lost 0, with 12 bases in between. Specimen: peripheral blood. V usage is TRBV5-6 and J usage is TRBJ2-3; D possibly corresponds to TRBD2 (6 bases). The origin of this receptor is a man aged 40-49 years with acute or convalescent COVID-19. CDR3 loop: CASSQVAVSTDTQYF. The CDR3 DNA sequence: TGTGCCAGCAGCCAGGTAGCGGTTAGCACAGATACGCAGTATTTT.